The rows below give T cell receptor beta chains drawn from one sample of a study of Graves' ophthalmopathy and Graves' hyperthyroidism. TCRdb itself ran the multiplex PCR reads through MiXCR, one entry per CDR3 protein. The table includes 900,000 to 1,200,000 distinct CDR3 sequences, around a third detected once. What was sequenced was peripheral blood or thyroid tissue (not recorded which). Receptor source: an adult man with Graves' hyperthyroidism. CDR3s leave out the opening cysteine and the closing phenylalanine or tryptophan.

j_call v_call cdr3_aa
TRBJ2-7 TRBV5-5 ASSLISDGRTEQY
TRBJ1-6 TRBV7-9 ASSLAAGARSPLH
TRBJ2-7 TRBV29-1 SLLLSSGEQY
TRBJ2-7 TRBV24-1 ATIAPGQRSYEQY
TRBJ2-2 TRBV11-2 ASSLYLVTGELF
TRBJ1-1 TRBV20-1 SAWDRG
TRBJ2-6 TRBV20-1 SARAPT
TRBJ1-6 TRBV7-8 ASSAGPRGSPLH
TRBJ1-2 TRBV5-1 ASRLRAGISNYGYT
TRBJ2-2 TRBV7-9 ASSRGQGTNTGELF
TRBJ1-1 TRBV25-1 ASSGYRGPSNTEAF
TRBJ2-5 TRBV10-3 AISLSGGQMETQY
TRBJ1-2 TRBV12-3/TRBV12-4 ASSLSTTGLYGYT
TRBJ2-7 TRBV20-1 SATPGGTKRESKY
TRBJ2-2 TRBV15 ATSPTTGGNTGELF
TRBJ2-5 TRBV5-1 AGSLAGAQETQY
TRBJ2-7 TRBV12-3/TRBV12-4 ASSVSGTTYEQY
TRBJ1-1 TRBV25-1 ASLGRTSRDPTEAF
TRBJ1-5 TRBV10-3 AISESGGHGQPQH
TRBJ1-2 TRBV19 ASSIYGGGEYGYT
TRBJ1-2 TRBV7-8 ASSPGGGGSDGYT
TRBJ1-5 TRBV20-1 SARSRGSQH
. TRBV25-1 ASTPTLLVWEQF
TRBJ2-7 TRBV10-3 ATRTGATRNEQY
TRBJ2-5 TRBV5-6 ASSRMGLAGLQETQY
TRBJ2-5 TRBV12-3/TRBV12-4 ASSTWGGVTETQY
TRBJ1-1 TRBV7-8 ASSNPGRSTEAF
TRBJ2-7 TRBV6-6 ASSGTLGREQY
TRBJ2-7 TRBV11-2 ASSSGGMMQY
TRBJ2-7 TRBV7-2 ASHEQY
TRBJ1-2 TRBV15 ATSRGRLYGYT
TRBJ2-5 TRBV9 ASSVEVAYQETQY
TRBJ1-1 TRBV20-1 SARRTGPNTEAF
TRBJ1-4 TRBV6-5 ASSEQGSGKLF
TRBJ2-5 TRBV29-1 SVERGSGKETQY
TRBJ2-5 TRBV14 ASSHLLDHHQETQY
TRBJ2-7 TRBV7-9 ASSSRDRGQTYSYEQY
TRBJ1-6 TRBV4-1 ASSQAGQNLNSPLH
TRBJ2-7 TRBV3-1 ASTYRQGEGYEQY
TRBJ1-2 TRBV10-3 AIRDTSGANYGYT
TRBJ2-5 TRBV7-2 ASSRRSRVGGRETQY
TRBJ1-3 TRBV29-1 SVVVYSGNTIY
TRBJ2-7 TRBV3-1 ASSQTGHEQY
TRBJ1-6 TRBV25-1 ASSEYEGTLH
TRBJ2-7 TRBV9 ASSNGQGWGGEQY
TRBJ1-6 TRBV2 ASSDTGPYNSPLH
TRBJ1-5 TRBV4-1 ASSRGGTSSSNQPQH
TRBJ2-7 TRBV2 ASSEVRGAGYEQY
TRBJ1-6 TRBV29-1 SVGQGWGSPLH
TRBJ1-6 TRBV7-2 ASSSPRSYNSPLH